A selection of T cell receptor beta chains follows, all from one sample in a study of blood T cells in healthy people across ages. In TCRdb, the 5' RACE reads were re-called with MiXCR into one record per CDR3 protein. The table shows about 1.8 million distinct CDR3 sequences, with about 50% occurring only once. The sample comprised blood. Source of these receptors: a woman aged 40 to 50 in good health. Each CDR3 is given with its conserved first and last residue. Fields, in order: J gene, V gene, clone size, D gene, CDR3 DNA, CDR3 protein. The D gene is left open where the match is weak. A clone size is listed for some rows: how often the clone was seen (once, few, many), or a class if it is expanded.

>TRBJ2-1|TRBV6-6|-|-
TGTGCCAGCAGAGACCCCGGGAATTACAATGAGCAGTTCTTC
CASRDPGNYNEQFF
>TRBJ2-7|TRBV27|few|TRBD1
TGTGCCAGCAGTAAAGGACAGGGGGCTTCCGAGCAGTACTTC
CASSKGQGASEQYF
>TRBJ2-1|TRBV10-3|-|TRBD2
TGTGCCATCAGTGAGCTAGCGGAGTTTATTGAGCAGTTCTTC
CAISELAEFIEQFF
>TRBJ2-3|TRBV20-1|-|-
TGCAGTGCCCCAACTCAGGGGCCGGGCACAGATACGCAGTATTTT
CSAPTQGPGTDTQYF
>TRBJ1-5|TRBV7-3|-|TRBD1
TGTGCCAGCAGCACTACCGGGACAGGAAAAAATAGCAATCAGCCCCAGCATTTT
CASSTTGTGKNSNQPQHF
>TRBJ1-1|TRBV20-1|few|-
TGCAGTGCTTTAGACGTCCTTCGGGGGTCTGTGATCACTGAAGCTTTCTTT
CSALDVLRGSVITEAFF
>TRBJ2-1|TRBV6-5|-|-
TGTGCCAGCAGTTACGGTCAGGGGGGCCCCTACAATGAGCAGTTCTTC
CASSYGQGGPYNEQFF
>TRBJ2-1|TRBV5-6|-|-
TGTGCCAGCAGCTCTGGTGGACTTAGGAGAGTCGATGAGCAGTTCTTC
CASSSGGLRRVDEQFF
>TRBJ2-7|TRBV12-3/TRBV12-4|many|-
TGTGCCAGCAGTTTGTCGGACTCGTCCTACGAGCAGTACTTC
CASSLSDSSYEQYF
>TRBJ2-3|TRBV7-9|many|-
TGTGCCAGCAAATGGCTGCCTCTCACAGATACGCAGTATTTT
CASKWLPLTDTQYF
>TRBJ2-7|TRBV20-1|few|TRBD1
TGCAGTGCTCCCAACCCGGGACAGGGTACCGACGAGCAGTACTTC
CSAPNPGQGTDEQYF
>TRBJ2-3|TRBV20-1|few|TRBD2
TGCAGTGCTAGAGAACTAGCGGGGTTGGCAGATACGCAGTATTTT
CSARELAGLADTQYF
>TRBJ2-4|TRBV28|-|-
TGTGCCAGCAGCCCGCTTCTAGGACAAGACTTAGCCAAAAACATTCAGTACTTC
CASSPLLGQDLAKNIQYF
>TRBJ1-2|TRBV6-1|-|-
TGTGCCAGTAGTGCCAGGCCCTATGGCCACACCTTC
CASSARPYGHTF
>TRBJ2-1|TRBV4-3|-|-
TGCGCCAGCAGCCCCGGCGGGTTCTTC
CASSPGGFF
>TRBJ2-7|TRBV5-1|-|TRBD1
TGCGCCAGCAGCTTGGGGACAGGTGTCCAAGGGCAGTACTTC
CASSLGTGVQGQYF
>TRBJ2-1|TRBV7-2|-|TRBD2
TGTGCCAGCAGCTTAGGGGGCCTGACTAGCGGGGGTTTTCGGCAGTTCTTC
CASSLGGLTSGGFRQFF
>TRBJ2-1|TRBV20-1|-|-
TGCAGTGCTAGATACGGGACCTACAATGAGCAGTTCTTC
CSARYGTYNEQFF
>TRBJ2-7|TRBV6-2/TRBV6-3|-|-
TGTGCCACGACTAGTTCTTCCTACGAGCAGTACTTC
CATTSSSYEQYF
>TRBJ2-7|TRBV7-2|-|TRBD2
TGTGCCAGCAGCTCACTAGCGGGGTTGTACGAGCAGTACTTC
CASSSLAGLYEQYF
>TRBJ2-2|TRBV7-9|few|TRBD1
TGTGCCAGCAGCCAAAGGACAGGGGGTGACACCGGGGAGCTGTTTTTT
CASSQRTGGDTGELFF
>TRBJ2-5|TRBV5-1|-|-
TGCGCCAGCAGCTGGGCACCAGGGTTGAAGGAGACCCAGTACTTC
CASSWAPGLKETQYF
>TRBJ2-1|TRBV6-2/TRBV6-3|-|-
TGTGCTACTCTAGGGTTCAACGAGCAGTTCTTC
CATLGFNEQFF
>TRBJ2-5|TRBV12-3/TRBV12-4|-|TRBD2
TGTGCCAGCAGTTTAGGCGGGGGGGCGGCCCAGTACTTC
CASSLGGGAAQYF
>TRBJ2-3|TRBV10-3|few|TRBD1
TGTGCCATCAGTGCGCGACAGGGGAGCGATACGCAGTATTTT
CAISARQGSDTQYF
>TRBJ2-5|TRBV15|-|TRBD2
TGTGCCACCAGAGGGGGGATAGCGGGGGGTATGGGCCAAGAGACCCAGTACTTC
CATRGGIAGGMGQETQYF
>TRBJ1-1|TRBV10-3|once|-
TGTGCCTCACATTCAGGGCCAGGGTTCCCAGCTTTCTTT
CASHSGPGFPAFF
>TRBJ2-3|TRBV7-8|-|TRBD2
TGTGCCAGCAGCGTCAGCACTAGCGGGGGAACTAGCACAGATACGCAGTATTTT
CASSVSTSGGTSTDTQYF
>TRBJ2-7|TRBV7-8|-|-
TGTGCCAGCAGCTTAGCTCTAGCAGACGAGCAGTACTTC
CASSLALADEQYF
>TRBJ2-7|TRBV27|-|-
TGTGCCAGTTCCGCGGTAGGATCCTACGAGCAGTACTTC
CASSAVGSYEQYF
>TRBJ2-7|TRBV7-2|many|TRBD1
TGTGCCAGCAGCCGGGACAGGGATTACGAGCAGTACTTC
CASSRDRDYEQYF
>TRBJ2-5|TRBV15|-|-
TGTGCCACCAGCAGAGTCGGGCGCACCCAGCAGCAGTACTTC
CATSRVGRTQQQYF
>TRBJ2-1|TRBV7-2|-|TRBD2
TGTGCCAGCAGCTTAAATCCAACTAGCGGGGGGCAAGAGACCCAGTTCTTC
CASSLNPTSGGQETQFF
>TRBJ2-7|TRBV20-1|few|TRBD1
TGCAGTGCTAAACCCGGGACAGGGAGCTCCTACGAGCAGTACTTC
CSAKPGTGSSYEQYF
>TRBJ2-7|TRBV6-1|-|-
TGTGCCAGCAGCCGACAGCTGTTTAACTACGAGCAGTACTTC
CASSRQLFNYEQYF
>TRBJ1-2|TRBV7-2|-|TRBD1
TGTGCCAGCAGCTCCACGCGGACAGGGGGCAACGGCTACACCTTC
CASSSTRTGGNGYTF
>TRBJ1-2|TRBV4-3|-|-
TGCGCCAGCAGCCAAGATATCGGGGACCGTATTCGCTACACCTTC
CASSQDIGDRIRYTF
>TRBJ2-3|TRBV19|-|-
TGTGCCAGTAGTATAGAAAGGGCGCGCACAGATACGCAGTATTTT
CASSIERARTDTQYF
>TRBJ1-1|TRBV12-3/TRBV12-4|once|TRBD1
TGTGCCATTACTCGGGACAGGGCGTTAATGAACACTGAAGCTTTCTTT
CAITRDRALMNTEAFF
>TRBJ2-3|TRBV20-1|-|TRBD2
TGCAGTGCTATCGGGGAGGGAGATACGCAGTATTTT
CSAIGEGDTQYF
>TRBJ2-5|TRBV27|-|-
TGTGCCAGCAGTTCGTGCTCGGGGGTGGAGACCCAGTACTTC
CASSSCSGVETQYF
>TRBJ2-7|TRBV7-2|-|-
TGTGCCAGCAGTGAATGGGGAAACTACGAGCAGTACTTC
CASSEWGNYEQYF
>TRBJ2-1|TRBV15|-|-
TGTGCCACCAGCAGAGAAGTCCAAGAGACCCAGTTCTTC
CATSREVQETQFF